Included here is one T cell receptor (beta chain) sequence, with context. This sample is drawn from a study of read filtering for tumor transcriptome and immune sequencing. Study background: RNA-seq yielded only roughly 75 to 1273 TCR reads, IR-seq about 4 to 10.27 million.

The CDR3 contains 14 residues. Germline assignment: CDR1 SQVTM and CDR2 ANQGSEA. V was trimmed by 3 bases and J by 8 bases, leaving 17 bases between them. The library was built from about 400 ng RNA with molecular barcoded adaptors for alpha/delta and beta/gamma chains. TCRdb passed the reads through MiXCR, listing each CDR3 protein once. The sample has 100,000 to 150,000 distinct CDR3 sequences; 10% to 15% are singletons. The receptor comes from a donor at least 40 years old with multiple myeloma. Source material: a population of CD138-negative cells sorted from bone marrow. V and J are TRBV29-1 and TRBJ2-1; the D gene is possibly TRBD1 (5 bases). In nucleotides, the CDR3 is TGCAGCGTTGAGACGCCAGGGTTAAATGATGAGCAGTTCTTC. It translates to CSVETPGLNDEQFF.